This T cell receptor (beta chain) was identified in a study of shared clonotypes between healthy human individuals. The CDR3 is 14 amino acids. Germline V CDR1 and CDR2: MNHNS, SASEGT. V dropped 4 bases and J dropped 4; count of bases not matched to a gene: 6. Broader study findings: Several donors had approximately 4.6% of their naive CD4 clonotypes in common.

Profiled with immunoSEQ multiplex PCR; TCRdb holds only in-frame clones, not every one. The table includes roughly 1,100,000 clones, 65% to 75% detected once. This clone is a singleton in its sample. What it binds is unknown. V gene TRBV6-1 combines with J gene TRBJ1-1, with 7 bases fitting TRBD1. The clonotype originates from a man aged 18-30 years in good health. The sample comprised memory CD4+ T cells sorted from blood. Subset indicated: CD45RA-negative fraction. This chain's CDR3 is CASSVLQGTTEAFF. CDR3 bases: TGTGCCAGCAGTGTCCTACAGGGGACCACTGAAGCTTTCTTT.